Here is one T cell receptor (beta chain) with its context. The data stem from a study of blood T cell repertoires in COVID-19. Sequenced by immunoSEQ multiplex PCR; TCRdb stores in-frame clones only, minus some. Of 30,000 to 45,000 clones in the sample, 80% to 90% were seen once. This CDR3 has 13 residues. V lost 5 bases and J 4 bases, leaving 11 bases between the germline ends. Germline V gives CDR1 LGHNT, CDR2 FRNRAP. This TCR was recovered from a human donor in a cohort sampled during active COVID-19. The chain employs TRBV12-5 and TRBJ1-1; D perhaps matches TRBD1 (6 bases). Specimen: peripheral blood. The CDR3 sequence: CASGLGQSTEAFF. Written as DNA, the CDR3 is TGTGCTAGTGGTCTTGGACAGAGCACTGAAGCTTTCTTT.